This T cell receptor beta chain was recovered during a study of shared clonotypes between healthy human individuals. Study results and limitations: Sequencing depth was a factor that was expected to affect clonotype sharing among donors. Naive subsets, compared against memory subsets, generally had larger estimated richness values.

The CDR3 is 15 residues long. V lost 4 bases and J 5 bases, leaving 14 bases between the germline ends. Germline CDR1 reads MNHNS; CDR2 reads SASEGT. Sequencing used immunoSEQ multiplex PCR; TCRdb keeps in-frame clones, though not all of them. Of about 580,000 clones listed, roughly 98% are singletons. It was CD45RO-negative cells, positively selected for CCR7, that made up naive CD8 cells, with terminally differentiated effector memory CD45RA+ cells excluded. Comment on this clone: Antigen unknown.

Sequences were obtained from naive CD8+ T cells sorted from blood. This clonotype was obtained from a man aged 25-45 years in good health. The chain has TRBV6-1 and TRBJ2-2; no clear D gene. The CDR3 spells CASSVSRGGTGELFF. CDR3 in DNA: TGTGCCAGCAGTGTGTCTCGAGGTGGTACCGGGGAGCTGTTTTTT.